This TCR beta chain was retrieved from a study of human T cells and chemical hapten exposure. Study information: There were per-sample TCR yield variations, arising mainly from small pooled library volume differences.

TCRdb itself ran the RACE reads through MiXCR, one entry per CDR3 protein. In the table there are 90,000 or so distinct CDR3 sequences, roughly 10% of which are singletons. The time point is: patch test 1, 2 weeks after DPC sensitization. Treatment indicated: therapeutic diphenylcyclopropenone sensitization with weekly scalp DPC. Researchers extracted total RNA from unfractionated whole blood. About this clonotype: Its antigen is undetermined.

The V end was cut by 5 bases, the J end by 3 bases, with 14 bases between. CDR3 size: 14 residues. Whole-study results and caveats: Counts of TCRs expanded at PT1 correlated positively with patch test score. Against controls, expanded TCRs gave rise to significantly more large CDR3 similarity clusters.

The rearrangement joins TRBV12-3 or TRBV12-4 to TRBJ2-7; maybe TRBD2 (5 bases). The receptor comes from a man aged 35-49 years with alopecia areata. Some clones in this sample may be carry-over from other donors' samples. The source material was whole blood, sampled in connection with sensitization to the hapten diphenylcyclopropenone (DPC). The CDR3, as DNA: TGTGCCAGCAGTATCTCCGGGATTAACTACGAGCAGTACTTC. The encoded protein is CASSISGINYEQYF.